Shown below are 8 T cell receptor beta chains from a single sample sequenced in a study of T cells after yellow fever vaccination. TCRdb processed the 5' RACE reads anew with MiXCR; each CDR3 protein has one entry. Of hundreds of thousands of distinct CDR3 sequences listed, 3.6% are singletons. Here the sequenced sample was PBMCs, taken on the day of the yellow fever booster vaccination. The receptors were gathered from a man aged 18 to 35 who received the YFV17D yellow fever vaccine.

This clonotype was seen at least ten times. J is TRBJ2-1 and V is TRBV5-1; the D is unclear. From germline, CDR1 is SGHRS and CDR2 YFSETQ. The CDR3 sequence is 14 residues long. The ends were cut back, 5 bases at V and 3 bases at J, with 12 bases in the middle. CDR3 residues: CASRRLGDYNEQFF. The CDR3 DNA is TGCGCCAGCAGGCGGCTAGGAGACTACAATGAGCAGTTCTTC.

The chain joins TRBV7-9 to TRBJ2-1; tentative D call: TRBD1 (7 bases). The CDR3 extends over 16 amino acids. The V gene's germline CDR1 is SEHNR and CDR2 FQNEAQ (reference sequence). V was cut by 9 bases and J by 9 bases, with 27 bases left in between. CDR3 sequence: CARELQDTGAGSEQFF. The CDR3 DNA sequence: TGTGCCAGAGAACTACAGGATACAGGGGCGGGAAGTGAGCAGTTCTTC.

J is TRBJ2-5 and V is TRBV5-1; D ambiguous. The V gene's germline CDR1 is SGHRS and CDR2 YFSETQ. V shed 1 base and J shed 0 bases, with 10 bases lying between them. The CDR3 spans 15 residues. The CDR3 DNA reads TGCGCCAGCAGCTTGAATCAGGCAAACCAAGAGACCCAGTACTTC. Translation gives CASSLNQANQETQYF.

This clonotype occurred many times. The chain links TRBV4-1 to TRBJ2-3; D possibly corresponds to TRBD2 (5 bases). Germline values: CDR1 MGHRA, CDR2 YSYEKL. This CDR3 has 15 residues. Trimming stripped 2 bases from V and 3 bases from J, with 12 bases between. In nucleotides, the CDR3 is TGCGCCAGCAGCCAACCGGTCGGGGTTACAGATACGCAGTATTTT. This translates into CASSQPVGVTDTQYF.

Many counts were recorded for this clonotype. The gene calls are TRBV4-3 and TRBJ2-3; 10 bases match TRBD1. V gave up 1 base and J gave up 5 bases; unmatched junction bases: 0. Germline values: CDR1 LGHNA, CDR2 YSLEER. This CDR3 region has 14 residues. The CDR3 sequence is CASSQGTGGDTQYF. The CDR3, as DNA: TGCGCCAGCAGCCAAGGGACAGGGGGAGATACGCAGTATTTT.

This clonotype was counted ten times or more. CDR3 in DNA: TGTGCCAGCAGCTTGTTGGGGGCGGGCACTGAAGCTTTCTTT. Its protein product is CASSLLGAGTEAFF. The chain joins TRBV5-4 to TRBJ1-1; D might be TRBD1 (6 bases). Germline V lookup: CDR1 SGHNT, CDR2 YYREEE (reference sequence). Deletions cut 1 base from V and 4 bases from J, with 11 bases between. The CDR3 totals 14 residues.

The table lists this clonotype with many counts. The V and J genes are TRBV10-2 and TRBJ2-2; no clear D gene. Per the germline V gene, CDR1 is WSHSY and CDR2 is SAAADI. The CDR3 length is 13 residues. With 7 bases removed from V and 6 bases from J, the gap between germline ends came to 12 bases. The CDR3 nucleotides read TGCGCCAGCAAGGGTATGGCAGCCGGGGAGCTGTTTTTT. This gives the protein CASKGMAAGELFF.

This clonotype was seen a handful of times. V usage is TRBV7-9 and J usage is TRBJ2-2; possibly TRBD1 or TRBD2 for D (5 bases each). The CDR3 sequence is 17 residues long. In germline, CDR1 is SEHNR, CDR2 FQNEAQ (reference sequence). V was shortened by 4 bases and J by 7 bases, with 22 bases between the two germline ends. This CDR3 is CASSSQILAEGSGELFF. The CDR3 DNA is TGTGCCAGCAGCTCCCAAATTTTGGCTGAGGGGAGCGGGGAGCTGTTTTTT.